The count of the clone carrying this T cell receptor beta chain is one. Its cognate antigen is unknown. The V and J ends lost 6 bases and 3 bases, in that order; junction bases with no gene match: 7. This CDR3 is built from 15 residues. The germline V gene encodes CDR1 MDHEN and CDR2 SYDVKM. The record originates from a study of PD-1 blockade in classical Hodgkin lymphoma. Turning to the study itself: Intravenous delivery of nivolumab at 3 mg/kg to patients occurred every 2 weeks. Notes on the study in general: Researchers reported that CD4+ TCR diversity, though not CD8+, rose significantly by C4D1.

Sequenced by immunoSEQ multiplex PCR; TCRdb stores in-frame clones only, minus some. The table lists under 100,000 clones, over 70% of them singletons. With no exception, relapse followed autologous stem cell transplantation in all patients, and brentuximab vedotin exposure varied. The clonotype originates from a human donor with classical Hodgkin lymphoma. The chain combines TRBV28 with TRBJ1-4; 7 bases line up with TRBD1. The specimen was peripheral blood mononuclear cells (PBMCs), collected at baseline. CDR3 region: CASRLDRAPNEKLFF. The CDR3 nucleotides read TGTGCCAGCAGGCTTGACAGGGCCCCTAATGAAAAACTGTTTTTT.